The rows below give T cell receptor beta chains drawn from one sample of a study of response to subunit inactivated influenza vaccine. TCRdb ran MiXCR on the RT-PCR reads and lists one entry per CDR3 protein. The table has under 200,000 distinct CDR3 sequences, more than 10% seen once. This sample also appeared in a second study, on T cells expressing NK-cell markers.

The sample was CD8+ T cells sorted from PBMCs, taken about 11 days after vaccination. These receptors were taken from a man in his fifties or sixties who received an inactivated influenza vaccine. CDR3s include the opening cysteine and the closing phenylalanine or tryptophan. D genes are given only for firm matches. Clone size appears in some rows only: once, few, many, or a class for an expanded clone.

CDR3 protein: CASSLEGAVKYF; CDR3 DNA: TGTGCCAGCAGCTTAGAAGGGGCAGTCAAGTACTTC; D gene: NA; V gene: TRBV7-9; J gene: TRBJ2-7; clone size: NA
CDR3 protein: CASSYADGAQDGYTF; CDR3 DNA: TGTGCCAGCAGTTACGCAGACGGGGCGCAGGATGGCTACACCTTC; D gene: NA; V gene: TRBV6-5; J gene: TRBJ1-2; clone size: NA
CDR3 protein: CASSPATLEQYF; CDR3 DNA: TGTGCCAGCAGCCCGGCGACGCTCGAGCAGTACTTC; D gene: NA; V gene: TRBV7-9; J gene: TRBJ2-7; clone size: NA
CDR3 protein: CASSQGRLYEQYF; CDR3 DNA: TGTGCCAGCAGCCAAGGGCGGCTATACGAGCAGTACTTC; D gene: NA; V gene: TRBV11-2; J gene: TRBJ2-7; clone size: NA
CDR3 protein: CASTPGGTPGVGQFF; CDR3 DNA: TGTGCCAGCACCCCGGGGGGGACACCTGGCGTCGGGCAGTTCTTC; D gene: TRBD2; V gene: TRBV12-3/TRBV12-4; J gene: TRBJ2-1; clone size: many
CDR3 protein: CASSVGSYNEQFF; CDR3 DNA: TGTGCCAGCAGCGTAGGTTCCTACAATGAGCAGTTCTTC; D gene: NA; V gene: TRBV9; J gene: TRBJ2-1; clone size: many
CDR3 protein: CASSRYGTWNTEAFF; CDR3 DNA: TGTGCCAGCAGCCGTTACGGGACATGGAACACTGAAGCTTTCTTT; D gene: NA; V gene: TRBV12-3/TRBV12-4; J gene: TRBJ1-1; clone size: NA
CDR3 protein: CASSAWTDTQYF; CDR3 DNA: TGTGCCAGTAGTGCCTGGACAGATACGCAGTATTTT; D gene: NA; V gene: TRBV19; J gene: TRBJ2-3; clone size: few
CDR3 protein: CSVKTGTSSYEQFF; CDR3 DNA: TGCAGCGTTAAGACCGGGACTAGCTCTTATGAGCAGTTCTTC; D gene: TRBD2; V gene: TRBV29-1; J gene: TRBJ2-1; clone size: many
CDR3 protein: CASSQFYQPLEAFF; CDR3 DNA: TGTGCCAGCAGTCAATTCTACCAACCGCTGGAAGCTTTCTTT; D gene: NA; V gene: TRBV6-1; J gene: TRBJ1-1; clone size: NA
CDR3 protein: CATEDITIYF; CDR3 DNA: TGTGCCACCGAAGATATTACCATATATTTT; D gene: NA; V gene: TRBV25-1; J gene: TRBJ1-3; clone size: NA
CDR3 protein: CASRDTGQGTYEQYF; CDR3 DNA: TGTGCCAGCAGAGACACGGGACAGGGCACCTACGAGCAGTACTTC; D gene: TRBD1; V gene: TRBV14; J gene: TRBJ2-7; clone size: few
CDR3 protein: CASSLPVAGGPDEQYF; CDR3 DNA: TGTGCCAGCAGCTTACCCGTAGCGGGGGGCCCCGACGAGCAGTACTTC; D gene: TRBD2; V gene: TRBV7-9; J gene: TRBJ2-7; clone size: NA
CDR3 protein: CASSLAQWGNTEAFF; CDR3 DNA: TGTGCCAGCAGCTTAGCGCAATGGGGGAACACTGAAGCTTTCTTT; D gene: NA; V gene: TRBV7-9; J gene: TRBJ1-1; clone size: few
CDR3 protein: CASSLAGGDETQYF; CDR3 DNA: TGTGCCAGCAGCCTAGCGGGAGGGGACGAGACCCAGTACTTC; D gene: TRBD2; V gene: TRBV6-1; J gene: TRBJ2-5; clone size: NA
CDR3 protein: CASSRFRDYVADTQYF; CDR3 DNA: TGTGCCAGCAGCCGGTTCCGGGACTACGTGGCAGATACGCAGTATTTT; D gene: TRBD2; V gene: TRBV12-3/TRBV12-4; J gene: TRBJ2-3; clone size: NA
CDR3 protein: CSANKAAGTSVTDTQYF; CDR3 DNA: TGCAGTGCTAATAAAGCGGCCGGGACTAGCGTTACAGATACGCAGTATTTT; D gene: TRBD2; V gene: TRBV20-1; J gene: TRBJ2-3; clone size: few
CDR3 protein: CASSYYGESTDTQYF; CDR3 DNA: TGTGCCAGCAGTTACTACGGGGAAAGCACAGATACGCAGTATTTT; D gene: NA; V gene: TRBV6-5; J gene: TRBJ2-3; clone size: NA
CDR3 protein: CASSLGGAKYGYTF; CDR3 DNA: TGTGCCAGCAGCCTAGGAGGAGCAAAATATGGCTACACCTTC; D gene: NA; V gene: TRBV12-3/TRBV12-4; J gene: TRBJ1-2; clone size: few
CDR3 protein: CSVLGGTAPYNEQFF; CDR3 DNA: TGCAGCGTTCTAGGAGGGACTGCACCCTACAATGAGCAGTTCTTC; D gene: NA; V gene: TRBV29-1; J gene: TRBJ2-1; clone size: many
CDR3 protein: CASSLSAGDGYTF; CDR3 DNA: TGTGCCAGCAGCCTCTCGGCCGGGGACGGCTACACCTTC; D gene: NA; V gene: TRBV14; J gene: TRBJ1-2; clone size: many
CDR3 protein: CASRPTGGNQPQHF; CDR3 DNA: TGTGCCAGCAGACCCACAGGGGGCAATCAGCCCCAGCATTTT; D gene: TRBD1; V gene: TRBV7-8; J gene: TRBJ1-5; clone size: few
CDR3 protein: CASSQAGAGYNEQFF; CDR3 DNA: TGTGCCAGCAGCCAAGCGGGGGCGGGCTACAATGAGCAGTTCTTC; D gene: NA; V gene: TRBV3-1; J gene: TRBJ2-1; clone size: few
CDR3 protein: CASGTGPYQETQYF; CDR3 DNA: TGTGCCAGCGGGACAGGACCTTACCAAGAGACCCAGTACTTC; D gene: TRBD1; V gene: TRBV7-9; J gene: TRBJ2-5; clone size: few
CDR3 protein: CASSTPDRANEQFF; CDR3 DNA: TGTGCCAGCAGTACTCCGGACAGGGCCAATGAGCAGTTCTTC; D gene: TRBD1; V gene: TRBV6-5; J gene: TRBJ2-1; clone size: NA
CDR3 protein: CAISESNSTGVGELFF; CDR3 DNA: TGTGCCATCAGTGAGTCGAACTCCACAGGGGTCGGGGAGCTGTTTTTT; D gene: TRBD1; V gene: TRBV10-3; J gene: TRBJ2-2; clone size: few
CDR3 protein: CASSLGTTLSTDTQYF; CDR3 DNA: TGTGCCAGCAGTTTAGGGACCACTCTAAGCACAGATACGCAGTATTTT; D gene: NA; V gene: TRBV28; J gene: TRBJ2-3; clone size: few
CDR3 protein: CACLSAGYGYTF; CDR3 DNA: TGTGCCTGTCTTTCTGCGGGCTATGGCTACACCTTC; D gene: NA; V gene: TRBV30; J gene: TRBJ1-2; clone size: NA
CDR3 protein: CASSPSRGDPTDTQYF; CDR3 DNA: TGCGCCAGCAGCCCTTCCAGGGGGGATCCCACAGATACGCAGTATTTT; D gene: NA; V gene: TRBV5-1; J gene: TRBJ2-3; clone size: NA
CDR3 protein: CASSLDDRTGTYEQYF; CDR3 DNA: TGTGCCAGCAGTTTAGATGATCGGACAGGGACCTACGAGCAGTACTTC; D gene: TRBD1; V gene: TRBV28; J gene: TRBJ2-7; clone size: few
CDR3 protein: CASSRGAALLDEQFF; CDR3 DNA: TGCGCCAGCAGCCGGGGGGCGGCACTTTTGGATGAGCAGTTCTTC; D gene: NA; V gene: TRBV5-1; J gene: TRBJ2-1; clone size: NA
CDR3 protein: CASSLQREVYNEQFF; CDR3 DNA: TGTGCCAGCAGTTTACAGCGGGAAGTCTACAATGAGCAGTTCTTC; D gene: TRBD2; V gene: TRBV28; J gene: TRBJ2-1; clone size: many
CDR3 protein: CASSAQVYSGNTIYF; CDR3 DNA: TGTGCCAGCAGCGCCCAGGTCTACTCTGGAAACACCATATATTTT; D gene: NA; V gene: TRBV11-2; J gene: TRBJ1-3; clone size: few
CDR3 protein: CASSQGDREYNEQFF; CDR3 DNA: TGCGCCAGCAGCCAAGGGGACAGAGAATACAATGAGCAGTTCTTC; D gene: TRBD1; V gene: TRBV4-3; J gene: TRBJ2-1; clone size: few
CDR3 protein: CASSVSFGLLYEQYF; CDR3 DNA: TGTGCCAGCAGCGTATCATTCGGGTTACTTTACGAGCAGTACTTC; D gene: NA; V gene: TRBV9; J gene: TRBJ2-7; clone size: NA
CDR3 protein: CASSQDLYTLTTQYF; CDR3 DNA: TGCGCCAGCAGCCAAGATCTTTACACGCTTACCACGCAGTATTTT; D gene: NA; V gene: TRBV4-3; J gene: TRBJ2-3; clone size: few
CDR3 protein: CASSRTGGGQPQHF; CDR3 DNA: TGTGCCAGCAGTAGAACAGGGGGCGGTCAGCCCCAGCATTTT; D gene: TRBD1; V gene: TRBV12-3/TRBV12-4; J gene: TRBJ1-5; clone size: many
CDR3 protein: CASSFGAGGGEQYF; CDR3 DNA: TGTGCCAGCAGTTTCGGAGCGGGAGGGGGCGAGCAGTACTTC; D gene: TRBD2; V gene: TRBV27; J gene: TRBJ2-7; clone size: many
CDR3 protein: CASSPRSGRETQYF; CDR3 DNA: TGTGCCAGCAGTCCCCGATCGGGCAGGGAGACCCAGTACTTC; D gene: NA; V gene: TRBV12-3/TRBV12-4; J gene: TRBJ2-5; clone size: many
CDR3 protein: CASSLTGYRQPQHF; CDR3 DNA: TGTGCCAGCAGTTTGACGGGGTACCGACAGCCCCAGCATTTT; D gene: NA; V gene: TRBV27; J gene: TRBJ1-5; clone size: few
CDR3 protein: CAWRQEGWRSYGYTF; CDR3 DNA: TGTGCCTGGAGGCAGGAGGGTTGGAGGAGCTATGGCTACACCTTC; D gene: NA; V gene: TRBV30; J gene: TRBJ1-2; clone size: NA
CDR3 protein: CASSLLSGITDTQYF; CDR3 DNA: TGTGCCAGCAGCTTATTATCAGGGATCACAGATACGCAGTATTTT; D gene: NA; V gene: TRBV11-2; J gene: TRBJ2-3; clone size: few
CDR3 protein: CASSQRNEPLHF; CDR3 DNA: TGTGCCAGCAGCCAACGTAACGAGCCCCTCCACTTT; D gene: NA; V gene: TRBV4-2; J gene: TRBJ1-6; clone size: few